Shown below are 7 T cell receptor beta chains from a single sample sequenced in a study of sequential checkpoint blockade in melanoma. Treatment reported: randomized to nivolumab then ipilimumab (arm A) or the reverse (arm B). Clones were read by immunoSEQ multiplex PCR, and TCRdb kept only the in-frame ones, dropping some. Of 35,000 to 50,000 clones listed, roughly 90% are singletons. Specimen: CD8+ T cells sorted from blood (inferred from file names), collected from a patient given nivolumab and ipilimumab in sequence. These receptors originate from a human donor with melanoma.

The gene calls are TRBV7-9 and TRBJ2-3; the D gene is possibly TRBD2 (5 bases). In germline, CDR1 is SEHNR, CDR2 FQNEAQ (reference sequence). The V end lost 2 bases, the J end lost 3 bases, and 15 bases lay between the germline ends. The CDR3 is 16 amino acids. CDR3 coding DNA: TGTGCCAGCAGCTTATTCCCCGACTATGAAACAGATACGCAGTATTTT. This translates into CASSLFPDYETDTQYF.

The gene calls are TRBV30 and TRBJ2-7, with 7 positions matching TRBD1. The trim removed 8 bases at V and 4 bases at J, leaving 5 bases unmatched. Germline V gene sequence: CDR1 GTSNPN, CDR2 SVGIG (reference sequence). There are 11 residues in the CDR3. DNA of the CDR3: TGTGCCAGACGACAGGGTTACGAGCAGTACTTC. Its protein is CARRQGYEQYF.

The rearrangement links TRBV19 to TRBJ2-1, with 10 positions matching TRBD2. Germline lookup yields CDR1 LNHDA and CDR2 SQIVND (reference sequence). V shed 6 bases, J shed 8 bases, and the junction held 16 bases outside the gene matches. The CDR3 consists of 17 residues. CDR3 sequence: CASRPGLAKEVIYEQFF. DNA of the CDR3: TGTGCCAGTAGACCGGGACTAGCGAAAGAGGTCATATATGAGCAGTTCTTC.

The CDR3 spells CASNYGAYEQYF. The CDR3 DNA is TGTGCCAGCAACTACGGGGCCTACGAGCAGTACTTC. The chain carries TRBV6-1 and TRBJ2-7; tentative D call: TRBD2 (5 bases). The germline V gene encodes CDR1 MNHNS and CDR2 SASEGT. V lost 7 bases and J 2 bases, leaving 9 bases between the germline ends. This CDR3 has 12 amino acids.

The chain combines TRBV7-3 with TRBJ2-3; tentative D call: TRBD2 (5 bases). The CDR3 totals 16 residues. Germline V gene sequence: CDR1 SGHTA, CDR2 FQGTGA. Trimming pared 1 base from V and 1 base from J, leaving 12 bases between. The CDR3 sequence: CASSLIRRTRTDTQYF. The CDR3 DNA reads as TGTGCCAGCAGCTTAATTCGGCGGACTCGCACAGATACGCAGTATTTT.

The chain employs TRBV6-5 and TRBJ2-7; D is uncertain. Per the germline V gene, CDR1 is MNHEY and CDR2 is SVGAGI. The CDR3 runs to 13 residues. Trimming left V 2 bases short and J 3 bases short, with 8 bases between. The CDR3 nucleotides are TGTGCCAGCAGTTACGGCATTATCTACGAGCAGTACTTC. The encoded protein is CASSYGIIYEQYF.

The chain uses TRBV19 and TRBJ1-2, with D maybe TRBD1 (6 bases). This CDR3 comprises 16 residues. Trimming shortened V by 3 bases and J by 6 bases, and 20 bases separated the two germline ends. Germline V CDR1 and CDR2: LNHDA, SQIVND (reference sequence). The CDR3 protein is CASSIHSRGLIDGYTF. Written as DNA, the CDR3 is TGTGCCAGTAGTATCCACTCTAGGGGGTTGATCGATGGCTACACCTTC.